A single sample is the source of the 16 T cell receptor beta chains below, sequenced in a study of control samples from healthy donors and cancer patients. Produced via immunoSEQ multiplex PCR; TCRdb's table is partial and in-frame only. The sample has 150,000 to 200,000 clones, about 87% seen once. Sequenced material: blood. The receptors stem from a man aged 30 to 45 in good health.

The rearrangement joins TRBV4-1 to TRBJ2-3, with no clear D. V shed 1 base and J shed 6 bases, with 5 bases lying between them. The germline CDR1 and CDR2 sequences are MGHRA and YSYEKL. The CDR3 totals 12 residues. CDR3 in DNA: TGCGCCAGCAGCCAAGGAGGCGATACGCAGTATTTT. This sequence encodes CASSQGGDTQYF.

The V and J genes are TRBV9 and TRBJ1-3, with 11 bases identical to TRBD1. CDR1 is SGDLS, CDR2 YYNGEE, per germline. This CDR3 has 17 residues. Germline trimming cut 8 bases from V and 1 base from J; bases unmatched to any gene: 11. CDR3 residues: CASNPGQGVGSGNTIYF. The DNA of the CDR3 is TGTGCCAGTAATCCGGGACAGGGGGTAGGATCTGGAAACACCATATATTTT.

The J gene is TRBJ2-1, the V gene TRBV29-1; no clear D gene. Germline V gene lookup returns CDR1 SQVTM and CDR2 ANQGSEA. The CDR3 covers 15 residues. Trimming took off 3 bases at V and 0 bases at J, with 12 bases between the two ends. CDR3 DNA sequence: TGCAGCGTTGAGAGTGGGAAAAGCTCCTACAATGAGCAGTTCTTC. Its protein product is CSVESGKSSYNEQFF.

CDR3 residues: CASSLSGYEQYF. The CDR3 DNA reads TGTGCCAGCAGCTTATCGGGCTACGAGCAGTACTTC. The chain employs TRBV11-1 and TRBJ2-7; D gene unclear. The CDR3 is made up of 12 amino acids. Germline values: CDR1 SGHAT, CDR2 FQDESV (reference sequence). The V and J ends lost 2 bases and 3 bases respectively, with 5 bases between them.

In its sample, this clone was seen a few times. The chain uses TRBV10-3 and TRBJ2-7; D is uncertain. This CDR3 contains 14 residues. Germline CDR1 reads ENHRY; CDR2 reads SYGVKD. The ends were cut back, 4 bases at V and 3 bases at J, with 13 bases in the middle. CDR3 DNA: TGTGCCATCAGTGGAATCGGCGGACGCTACGAGCAGTACTTC. Residues: CAISGIGGRYEQYF.

The V gene is TRBV9, the J gene TRBJ2-1; D uncertain. The CDR3 is made up of 16 amino acids. V was clipped by 5 bases and J by 11 bases, with 26 bases between them. Germline V gene sequence: CDR1 SGDLS, CDR2 YYNGEE. CDR3 sequence: CASSRSSGEQLDQQFF. CDR3 bases: TGTGCCAGCAGTCGTAGTTCAGGAGAACAGTTGGACCAGCAGTTCTTC.

V and J are TRBV27 and TRBJ1-3, with 9 nucleotides matching TRBD1. Trimming removed 5 bases from V and 0 bases from J; junction bases left unmatched: 17. CDR1 MNHEY and CDR2 SMNVEV come from the germline V gene (reference sequence). CDR3 size: 20 residues. The CDR3 sequence: CASSAIFAYPGQGSGNTIYF. CDR3 DNA: TGTGCCAGCAGTGCTATTTTCGCATATCCGGGACAGGGCTCTGGAAACACCATATATTTT.

This clone was seen only a few times. The chain couples TRBV19 to TRBJ1-2, with D unclear. Germline CDR1 reads LNHDA; CDR2 reads SQIVND (reference sequence). This CDR3 is 11 amino acids long. Deletions cut 10 bases from V and 4 bases from J, with 10 bases between. The CDR3 reads CAIEGAYGYTF. CDR3 coding DNA: TGTGCCATCGAAGGCGCCTATGGCTACACCTTC.

This clone occurred a few times. The chain joins TRBV5-4 to TRBJ2-7; D possibly corresponds to TRBD1 (6 bases). The CDR3 spans 13 residues. The V end lost 4 bases, the J end lost 0 bases, and 8 bases lay between the germline ends. Germline V gene lookup returns CDR1 SGHNT and CDR2 YYREEE (reference sequence). This CDR3 reads CASSGDTSYEQYF. In DNA form, the CDR3 reads TGTGCCAGCAGCGGGGACACCTCCTACGAGCAGTACTTC.

The rearrangement links TRBV18 to TRBJ2-3; D gene ambiguous. The germline CDR1 and CDR2 sequences are KGHSH and LQKENI. The CDR3 is 14 amino acids. Trimming removed 6 bases at V and 0 bases at J, with 10 bases between. CDR3 loop: CASSRSPSTDTQYF. DNA of the CDR3: TGTGCCAGCTCCCGCTCACCTAGCACAGATACGCAGTATTTT.

This chain connects TRBV7-7 to TRBJ2-1; 12 positions agree with TRBD2. The V and J ends lost 4 bases and 3 bases, in that order; junction bases with no gene match: 1. The germline V gene encodes CDR1 SSHAT and CDR2 FNYEAQ (reference sequence). The CDR3 extends over 15 amino acids. The CDR3 sequence is CASSSLAGGYNEQFF. CDR3 nucleotides: TGTGCCAGCAGCTCACTAGCGGGAGGCTACAATGAGCAGTTCTTC. Combining the CDR3 with reference TRBV7-7 and TRBJ2-1 gives the whole variable domain GAGVSQSPRYKVTKRGQDVTLRCDPISSHATLYWYQQALGQGPEFLTYFNYEAQPDKSGLPSDRFSAERPEGSISTLTIQRTEQRDSAMYRCASSSLAGGYNEQFFGPGTRLTVL.

The chain joins TRBV7-2 to TRBJ1-5, with a possible D match to TRBD1 (5 bases). The CDR3 is made up of 14 amino acids. Germline V CDR1 and CDR2: SGHTA, FQGNSA. The germline V and J ends were trimmed by 1 base and 7 bases, with 11 bases remaining between them. CDR3 amino acids: CASSLEAGNQPQHF. CDR3 coding DNA: TGTGCCAGCAGCTTAGAGGCAGGGAACCAGCCCCAGCATTTT.

This clone occurred many times. The chain joins TRBV6-4 to TRBJ2-1, with a possible D match to TRBD2 (5 bases). Germline assignment: CDR1 MRHNA and CDR2 SNTAGT. V shed 2 bases and J shed 10 bases, with 9 bases lying between them. There are 12 residues in the CDR3. This CDR3 is CASSDTGLEQFF. The CDR3 nucleotides are TGTGCCAGCAGTGACACGGGGTTGGAGCAGTTCTTC.

The V call is TRBV18, the J call TRBJ2-7, with 10 positions matching TRBD1. The CDR3 contains 15 residues. With 3 bases clipped from V and 6 bases from J, the junction kept 8 bases outside the gene matches. Germline loops: CDR1 KGHSH, CDR2 LQKENI. CDR3 coding DNA: TGTGCCAGCTCACCGAAAAAAAGGACAGGGGGCGAGCAGTACTTC. It codes for CASSPKKRTGGEQYF. Filled out from reference TRBV18 and TRBJ2-7, the complete variable domain reads NAGVMQNPRHLVRRRGQEARLRCSPMKGHSHVYWYRQLPEEGLKFMVYLQKENIIDESGMPKERFSAEFPKEGPSILRIQQVVRGDSAAYFCASSPKKRTGGEQYFGPGTRLTVT.

This chain connects TRBV19 to TRBJ2-6, with D hard to call. This CDR3 spans 16 amino acids. Per germline, CDR1 LNHDA and CDR2 SQIVND (reference sequence). Between the trimmed V and J ends, which lost 6 bases and 0 bases, there was a span of 12 bases. The CDR3 here is CASSLIGYSGANVLTF. CDR3 bases: TGTGCCAGTAGCCTTATCGGATACTCTGGGGCCAACGTCCTGACTTTC.

V gene TRBV4-1 combines with J gene TRBJ1-3, with 7 bases lining up with TRBD1. Trimming at V came to 1 base and at J to 4 bases, leaving 7 bases not matched to a gene. The CDR3 runs to 16 residues. CDR1 MGHRA and CDR2 YSYEKL come from the germline V gene. CDR3 in amino acids: CASSQGTGRYGNTIYF. The CDR3 DNA is TGCGCCAGCAGCCAAGGGACAGGCCGGTACGGAAACACCATATATTTT.